This TCR beta chain was sequenced for a study of neurological immune-mediated disorders (dated by TCRdb to the late 2010s). Concerning the study at large: Peripheral blood TCR-beta repertoires from patients with HTLV-I-associated myelopathy (HAM/TSP), patients with multiple sclerosis, and healthy controls were compared in the study using UMI-based sequencing. The 85 to 110 TCR-beta libraries included longitudinal samples, technical triplicates and paired sorted CD4+ and CD8+ T-cell subsets alongside PBMC samples. The cohort comprised about 70 subjects: about 14 HAM/TSP patients, some 34 multiple sclerosis patients and 20 or so healthy controls. The research as a whole found: TCR clonal expansion was highest in HAM/TSP patients and lowest in MS patients, with MS patients falling below even healthy controls. No identical CDR3 amino acid sequences were shared among expanded clones across subjects, suggesting private TCR-beta repertoires in all groups.

cDNA synthesis used template-switch 5'RACE with a primer carrying a 10-nucleotide random unique molecular identifier tagging each TCR transcript. Every sequencing run covered 15-18 subjects and yielded more than 170 million TCR-beta sequences. Total RNA was extracted with the RNeasy kit. Using the KAPA Real-time Library Amplification kit, TCR-beta VDJ regions were amplified with primers for the TCR constant region and the 5'RACE anchor. A first PCR added sample indexes and Illumina adaptors, after which a second PCR increased the library yield. After Ampure bead purification, the roughly 650 bp TCR product was size-selected on a 2% E-gel SizeSelection system. Before pooling, libraries had their quality checked on a Bioanalyzer, their concentration measured with Qubit, and their quantity determined with the Kapa Library Quantification kit. An Illumina HiSeq 2500 sequenced the libraries paired-end 2 x 150 bp. To increase sequence diversity, about 25-31% phiX was spiked into each library pool. The authors' analysis ran thus. Quality-filtered reads were processed with the UMI-based MiGEC pipeline, and over 80% of raw TCR sequences were removed by the MiGEC pipeline during error correction. VDJ genes were aligned to IMGT germline references, and each clonotype was defined by a unique CDR3 amino acid sequence together with V-J genes. Clonal expansion, Shannon diversity and CDR3 relatedness (CalcPairwiseDistances, ClusterSamples) were evaluated with VDJtools, and phylogenetic trees were built with CLCbio workbench. A clone was classed as expanded if it had 8 or more unique UMIs, a cutoff based on coefficient-of-variation modelling across technical triplicates. The public reads were reprocessed in TCRdb via fastp at Q25 and MiXCR, keeping in-frame beta chains. Entries are consolidated by CDR3 protein sequence, retaining the most common genes and DNA. The V and J calls shown here were made by TCRdb, not taken from the authors' results. The sample includes around 16,000 distinct CDR3 sequences, with under 4% observed a single time. The leading ten clones occupy 20% to 25% of the sample.

Healthy controls were blood bank volunteers in Maryland, USA. Sorted-subset TCR libraries were prepared from over 850,000 sorted CD4+ or CD8+ T cells. Peripheral blood underwent Ficoll-Hypaque density gradient centrifugation to isolate PBMCs, which were then cryopreserved in liquid nitrogen. The study also sequenced paired sorted CD4+ and CD8+ subsets from healthy controls, HAM/TSP patients and MS patients. The CDR3 holds 14 amino acids from the cysteine to the phenylalanine. Only CDR3 DNA is held: 42 bases, read in frame from base 1. The germline V gene (reference sequence) sets CDR1 to SEHNR and CDR2 to FQNEAQ. Trimming costs V 1 base and J 4 bases, and their ends lie 8 bases apart. This clonotype has a count of ten or more. Which antigen it targets is not known. No base quality information exists; no much larger clone differs at one position.

The TCR comes from a woman in her thirties or forties in good health. The rearranged segments are TRBV7-9 and TRBJ1-5, with a weak D call of TRBD1 (5 bases match). The sequenced sample was CD8+ T cells from blood. In nucleotides, the sequence is TGTGCCAGCAGCTTAGGGGGCGGGAATCAGCCCCAGCATTTT. Its protein reads: CASSLGGGNQPQHF.